These 30 T cell receptor beta chains came from one sample sequenced in a study of T-cell reconstitution after alpha-beta-depleted transplantation in children. The library targeted TCRbeta and was prepared with unique molecular identifiers. TCRdb re-called the PCR reads through MiXCR, storing one row per CDR3 protein. The sample holds approximately 510,000 distinct CDR3 sequences, about a sixth seen once. The input for sequencing was PBMCs from the stem cell graft donor, taken from the stem cell graft. The receptors originated from a human donor who donated a stem cell graft to a child with acute lymphoblastic leukemia.

The V gene is TRBV29-1, the J gene TRBJ2-1; D unresolved. Germline CDR1 SQVTM, CDR2 ANQGSEA. This CDR3 comprises 14 residues. Trimming took 3 bases from V and 1 from J, leaving 10 bases between them. CDR3: CSVEGGKSYNEQFF. The CDR3 coding sequence is TGCAGCGTTGAGGGCGGTAAATCCTACAATGAGCAGTTCTTC.

This clonotype appeared a few times. CDR3 coding DNA: TGTGCCAGCATCAAACGGGGGGGAGCCTACGAGCAGTACTTC. Translation: CASIKRGGAYEQYF. The J gene is TRBJ2-7, the V gene TRBV27; 8 bases align to TRBD2. Losses at the gene ends were 7 bases for V and 2 bases for J; bases not matched to a gene: 7. Germline-derived CDR1 and CDR2 are MNHEY and SMNVEV (reference sequence). CDR3 length: 14 amino acids.

The table lists this clonotype with a few counts. The V and J genes are TRBV12-3 or TRBV12-4 and TRBJ2-2; D not certain. This CDR3 spans 16 amino acids. V was clipped by 8 bases and J by 2 bases, with 18 bases between them. The chain's CDR3 is CASPPPDTLNTGELFF. The CDR3 nucleotides are TGTGCCAGCCCCCCTCCTGACACACTAAACACCGGGGAGCTGTTTTTT.

In DNA, the CDR3 is TGTGCCAGCAGCCGGAGGGACAGGGTGAAAGGAGAGACCCAGTACTTC. Translating it yields CASSRRDRVKGETQYF. The chain links TRBV5-5 to TRBJ2-5; 9 bases align to TRBD1. Losses at the gene ends were 4 bases for V and 4 bases for J; bases not matched to a gene: 11. Germline lookup yields CDR1 SGHKS and CDR2 YYEKEE (reference sequence). CDR3 length equals 16 residues.

There are many counts of this clonotype. The gene calls are TRBV5-1 and TRBJ1-5; perhaps TRBD1 as D (6 bases). V was clipped by 4 bases and J by 2 bases, with 13 bases between them. From germline, CDR1 is SGHRS and CDR2 YFSETQ. This CDR3 spans 15 amino acids. In DNA, the CDR3 is TGCGCCAGCAGCCCGAGCGGGGGGCGCAATCAGCCCCAGCATTTT. It yields the protein CASSPSGGRNQPQHF. Full variable domain (missing parts from reference TRBV5-1 and TRBJ1-5): KAGVTQTPRYLIKTRGQQVTLSCSPISGHRSVSWYQQTPGQGLQFLFEYFSETQRNKGNFPGRFSGRQFSNSRSEMNVSTLELGDSALYLCASSPSGGRNQPQHFGDGTRLSIL.

The chain links TRBV2 to TRBJ2-2; no clear D gene. The length of the CDR3 is 14 residues. V gave up 4 bases and J gave up 1 base, with 7 bases separating them. Germline V lookup: CDR1 SNHLY, CDR2 FYNNEI. CDR3 bases: TGTGCCAGCAGTGGGGATGTGAACACCGGGGAGCTGTTTTTT. Protein: CASSGDVNTGELFF.

The V and J genes are TRBV12-3 or TRBV12-4 and TRBJ1-2; D remains ambiguous. The CDR3 contains 12 residues. V was pared by 5 bases and J by 4 bases, with 8 bases between. The CDR3 sequence is CASSTQSYGYTF. Written as DNA, the CDR3 is TGTGCCAGCAGTACACAGAGCTATGGCTACACCTTC.

This clonotype has a handful of counts. The chain recombines TRBV12-3 or TRBV12-4 with TRBJ2-3, with D perhaps TRBD1 (5 bases). Trimming removed 0 bases at V and 2 bases at J, with 9 bases between. The CDR3 is 15 residues long. The CDR3 sequence is CASSLAQGPTDTQYF. The CDR3 DNA reads TGTGCCAGCAGTTTAGCCCAGGGCCCCACAGATACGCAGTATTTT.

This clonotype was detected only a few times. The V gene is TRBV5-1, the J gene TRBJ2-7; 13 bases are shared with TRBD2. Germline CDR1 and CDR2: SGHRS and YFSETQ. V was clipped by 0 bases and J by 4 bases; unmatched bases: 7. The length of the CDR3 is 17 residues. The CDR3 DNA sequence: TGCGCCAGCAGCTTGGAGCCGGGACTAGCGGGAAGGTACGAGCAGTACTTC. Translation: CASSLEPGLAGRYEQYF. Using reference TRBV5-1 and TRBJ2-7 for the parts outside the CDR3, the full variable domain is KAGVTQTPRYLIKTRGQQVTLSCSPISGHRSVSWYQQTPGQGLQFLFEYFSETQRNKGNFPGRFSGRQFSNSRSEMNVSTLELGDSALYLCASSLEPGLAGRYEQYFGPGTRLTVT.

The chain joins TRBV27 to TRBJ1-4; D not certain. With 4 bases removed from V and 0 bases from J, the gap between germline ends came to 12 bases. CDR1 is MNHEY, CDR2 SMNVEV, per germline (reference sequence). CDR3 length: 16 residues. CDR3: CASSSRRHATNEKLFF. In DNA form, the CDR3 reads TGTGCCAGCAGTTCACGGCGACATGCAACTAATGAAAAACTGTTTTTT. The full variable domain, completed using reference TRBV27 and TRBJ1-4, is EAQVTQNPRYLITVTGKKLTVTCSQNMNHEYMSWYRQDPGLGLRQIYYSMNVEVTDKGDVPEGYKVSRKEKRNFPLILESPSPNQTSLYFCASSSRRHATNEKLFFGSGTQLSVL.

This clonotype was counted only a few times. V is TRBV18 and J is TRBJ2-7; 10 bases are shared with TRBD1. Losses at the gene ends were 3 bases for V and 4 bases for J; bases not matched to a gene: 15. Germline loops: CDR1 KGHSH, CDR2 LQKENI. There are 18 residues in the CDR3. CDR3 protein: CASSPPGQGTPTPYEQYF. The DNA for the CDR3 is TGTGCCAGCTCACCTCCGGGACAGGGGACTCCAACCCCTTACGAGCAGTACTTC.

The table lists this clonotype with a few counts. The V gene is TRBV20-1, the J gene TRBJ2-4; the D is unclear. V shed 6 bases and J shed 4 bases, with 7 bases lying between them. This CDR3 contains 11 residues. Germline V gene sequence: CDR1 DFQATT, CDR2 SNEGSKA (reference sequence). The CDR3 DNA reads TGCAGTGCCCAAGAAAAAAACATTCAGTACTTC. It specifies CSAQEKNIQYF.

This clonotype occurred many times. V is TRBV5-1 and J is TRBJ1-5, with 7 bases that match TRBD1. This CDR3 is built from 14 residues. The germline V gene encodes CDR1 SGHRS and CDR2 YFSETQ. Trimming took 1 base from V and 3 from J; bases not matched to a gene: 1. The CDR3 loop reads CASSLTGDNQPQHF. The CDR3, as DNA: TGCGCCAGCAGCTTGACAGGGGACAATCAGCCCCAGCATTTT.

In this sample, this clonotype turned up a few times. The rearrangement links TRBV5-1 to TRBJ2-3; D is unclear. The germline V gene encodes CDR1 SGHRS and CDR2 YFSETQ. Trimming took off 0 bases at V and 4 bases at J, with 9 bases between the two ends. This CDR3 has 14 residues. The CDR3 DNA sequence: TGCGCCAGCAGCTTGGTTACGAGTCCAGATACGCAGTATTTT. Its protein product is CASSLVTSPDTQYF.

The chain employs TRBV5-1 and TRBJ2-5, with 8 nucleotides matching TRBD1. This CDR3 spans 13 amino acids. Germline CDR1 and CDR2: SGHRS and YFSETQ. The ends lost 4 bases at V and 4 bases at J; junction bases unmatched: 3. CDR3 nucleotides: TGCGCCAGCAGCGTACAGGGGGGAGAGACCCAGTACTTC. This translates into CASSVQGGETQYF.

This clonotype was found a few times. The chain recombines TRBV9 with TRBJ2-5, with TRBD2 matching 8 bases. The CDR3 runs to 16 residues. From germline, CDR1 is SGDLS and CDR2 YYNGEE. Losses at the gene ends were 2 bases for V and 5 bases for J; bases not matched to a gene: 11. CDR3 sequence: CASSVWSGLASETQYF. The CDR3 region has the DNA TGTGCCAGCAGCGTCTGGAGCGGACTAGCTAGCGAGACCCAGTACTTC.

The genes are TRBV12-3 or TRBV12-4 and TRBJ2-1, with unresolved D. Trimming removed 9 bases at V and 7 bases at J, with 7 bases between. The CDR3 spans 10 residues. The CDR3 DNA is TGTGCCAGAAATTCAAATGAGCAGTTCTTC. As protein: CARNSNEQFF.

The V gene is TRBV11-2, the J gene TRBJ1-1; possible D gene TRBD1, 6 bases. CDR3 size: 14 residues. CDR1 is SGHAT and CDR2 is FQNNGV in the germline V gene. V lost 5 bases, J lost 4 bases, and 14 bases lay in between. CDR3 region: CASSVLQGFTEAFF. The CDR3 DNA sequence: TGTGCCAGCAGCGTCCTACAGGGCTTCACTGAAGCTTTCTTT.

The genes are TRBV30 and TRBJ1-1, with TRBD1 matching over 7 bases. CDR3 length equals 13 residues. Looked up from germline, CDR1 is GTSNPN and CDR2 is SVGIG (reference sequence). Losses at the gene ends were 4 bases for V and 5 bases for J; bases not matched to a gene: 7. The CDR3 protein is CAWTRSGGTEAFF. CDR3 DNA sequence: TGTGCCTGGACGCGGTCAGGGGGAACTGAAGCTTTCTTT.

This clonotype was found a few times. The chain's CDR3 is CASSPRRGSSYNEQFF. CDR3 DNA: TGTGCCAGCTCACCCCGGAGAGGGAGCTCCTACAATGAGCAGTTCTTC. The chain joins TRBV18 to TRBJ2-1; possibly TRBD2 for D (5 bases). The length of the CDR3 is 16 residues. Germline V CDR1 and CDR2: KGHSH, LQKENI. Trimming removed 3 bases from V and 0 bases from J, with 12 bases in between. Variable domain in full (rest from reference TRBV18 and TRBJ2-1): NAGVMQNPRHLVRRRGQEARLRCSPMKGHSHVYWYRQLPEEGLKFMVYLQKENIIDESGMPKERFSAEFPKEGPSILRIQQVVRGDSAAYFCASSPRRGSSYNEQFFGPGTRLTVL.

This clonotype was seen only a few times. The chain has TRBV3-1 and TRBJ1-1; D unresolved. CDR1 and CDR2 from the germline V gene are LGHDT and YNNKEL (reference sequence). V was shortened by 0 bases and J by 3 bases, with 14 bases between the two germline ends. The CDR3 consists of 16 residues. CDR3 nucleotide sequence: TGTGCCAGCAGCCAAGACGCTGGCTTAGTGCACACTGAAGCTTTCTTT. Translating it yields CASSQDAGLVHTEAFF.

The sample holds a few counts of this clonotype. V gene TRBV12-3 or TRBV12-4 combines with J gene TRBJ2-5; D gene uncertain. The CDR3 loop spans 15 amino acids. V dropped 3 bases and J dropped 3 bases, with 14 bases sitting between them. CDR3 bases: TGTGCCAGCAGTTTTTATAGGAGAGAAAAAGAGACCCAGTACTTC. This codes for CASSFYRREKETQYF.

This clonotype was detected a few times. The V and J genes are TRBV5-1 and TRBJ2-1; D assignment may be TRBD1 or TRBD2 (6 bases each). The CDR3 length is 15 residues. CDR1 and CDR2 (germline): SGHRS, YFSETQ. Trimming cost V 1 base and J 4 bases, with 12 bases left between them. CDR3 sequence reads: CASSLSGGQYNEQFF. The CDR3 DNA is TGCGCCAGCAGCTTGTCCGGGGGACAATACAATGAGCAGTTCTTC.

The chain carries TRBV10-2 and TRBJ2-7; 9 bases are shared with TRBD1. The junction had 4 bases not matched to a gene; V was cut back by 1 base and J by 6 bases. CDR3 length equals 14 residues. The germline V gene encodes CDR1 WSHSY and CDR2 SAAADI. CDR3 residues: CASSEFTGGSEQYF. DNA for the CDR3: TGCGCCAGCAGTGAGTTTACAGGGGGCTCCGAGCAGTACTTC.

This clonotype was counted between two and nine times. This rearrangement joins TRBV5-5 to TRBJ2-7; D is undetermined. V was pared by 7 bases and J by 4 bases, with 15 bases between. There are 13 residues in the CDR3. Germline lookup yields CDR1 SGHKS and CDR2 YYEKEE (reference sequence). The CDR3 spells CASEQHLRYEQYF. CDR3 in DNA: TGTGCCAGCGAACAGCACCTTAGGTACGAGCAGTACTTC.

V is TRBV2 and J is TRBJ1-4; 8 nucleotides line up with TRBD1. The V gene end was trimmed by 7 bases and the J gene end by 4 bases; junction bases not matched to a gene: 5. The CDR3 covers 14 residues. Germline V gives CDR1 SNHLY, CDR2 FYNNEI. CDR3 DNA: TGTGCCAGCATTCAAGACAGGGGTAATGAAAAACTGTTTTTT. Protein sequence: CASIQDRGNEKLFF.

As concerns this clonotype: This may come from a read error, since a much larger clone is one base off. The chain links TRBV5-1 to TRBJ2-1; unclear D gene. Germline lookup yields CDR1 SGHRS and CDR2 YFSETQ. With 0 bases removed from V and 2 bases from J, the gap between germline ends came to 6 bases. The CDR3 is 14 amino acids. DNA of the CDR3: TGCGCCAGCAGCTTGGGGCACGCCTACAATGAGCAGTTCTTC. Amino acids: CASSLGHAYNEQFF. Full variable domain (outside the CDR3, taken from reference TRBV5-1 and TRBJ2-1): KAGVTQTPRYLIKTRGQQVTLSCSPISGHRSVSWYQQTPGQGLQFLFEYFSETQRNKGNFPGRFSGRQFSNSRSEMNVSTLELGDSALYLCASSLGHAYNEQFFGPGTRLTVL.

CDR3: CASSGEQGASNQPQHF. The CDR3 DNA sequence: TGTGCCAGCAGTGGGGAACAGGGGGCGAGCAATCAGCCCCAGCATTTT. The chain recombines TRBV12-3 or TRBV12-4 with TRBJ1-5; 9 bases match TRBD1. V lost 5 bases, J lost 1 base, and 6 bases stayed unmatched. The CDR3 has 16 amino acids.

The chain joins TRBV20-1 to TRBJ2-3; 12 positions agree with TRBD2. The CDR3 runs 17 residues. Unmatched junction bases numbered 11, after V lost 3 bases and J lost 4 bases. CDR1 is DFQATT and CDR2 is SNEGSKA in the germline V gene (reference sequence). CDR3 sequence reads: CSARPFALAGGADTQYF. CDR3 DNA sequence: TGCAGTGCTAGGCCCTTCGCTCTAGCGGGGGGGGCAGATACGCAGTATTTT.

This clonotype turned up a few times. V gene TRBV24-1 combines with J gene TRBJ2-1; unclear D gene. The V gene's germline CDR1 is KGHDR and CDR2 SFDVKD. V was trimmed by 0 bases and J by 3 bases, leaving 5 bases between them. CDR3 size: 14 residues. In DNA form, the CDR3 reads TGTGCCACCAGTGATTTGTCCGGCTACAATGAGCAGTTCTTC. It yields the protein CATSDLSGYNEQFF.